The 28 T cell receptor beta chains reported below all come from one sample, sequenced in a study of cytomegalovirus exposure and HLA in healthy donors. Generated by immunoSEQ multiplex PCR, the TCRdb table keeps only in-frame clones and is missing some. The table has tens of thousands of clones, approximately 96% seen once. Source material: PBMCs. These receptors came from a man aged 18 to 30 in good health and CMV-seronegative.

The chain has TRBV6-5 and TRBJ2-1, with TRBD1 identical over 11 bases. CDR1 MNHEY and CDR2 SVGAGI come from the germline V gene. V was pared by 5 bases and J by 2 bases, with 2 bases of the junction left unmatched. CDR3 length equals 15 residues. CDR3 sequence (DNA): TGTGCCAGCAGTAGGGACAGGGGGGCCTACAATGAGCAGTTCTTC. Encoded protein: CASSRDRGAYNEQFF.

V and J are TRBV6-5 and TRBJ2-2; perhaps TRBD2 as D (6 bases). Deletions cut 6 bases from V and 4 bases from J, with 15 bases between. This CDR3 comprises 15 residues. The germline V gene encodes CDR1 MNHEY and CDR2 SVGAGI. DNA for the CDR3: TGTGCCAGCAGAAAATCGGGGGAGCTCACCGGGGAGCTGTTTTTT. It encodes CASRKSGELTGELFF.

Here the CDR3 DNA reads TGTGCCAGCAGTTACGGCATTGACTCCTACGAGCAGTACTTC. Translated, it gives CASSYGIDSYEQYF. The chain couples TRBV6-5 to TRBJ2-7; D gene unclear. The germline V gene encodes CDR1 MNHEY and CDR2 SVGAGI. V was pared by 2 bases and J by 0 bases, with 8 bases between. The CDR3 contains 14 residues.

This chain uses TRBV6-6 with TRBJ2-5; 9 bases agree with TRBD2. The germline CDR1 and CDR2 sequences are MNHNY and SVGAGI (reference sequence). With 6 bases clipped from V and 4 bases from J, the junction kept 9 bases outside the gene matches. CDR3 length: 15 residues. The CDR3: CASSKTSGTSETQYF. In DNA, the CDR3 is TGTGCCAGCAGCAAGACTAGCGGCACCTCAGAGACCCAGTACTTC.

The J gene is TRBJ1-2, the V gene TRBV4-1; 11 bases agree with TRBD1. The germline gives CDR1 MGHRA, CDR2 YSYEKL. The V segment lost 0 bases and the J segment 8 bases; nucleotides outside the gene matches: 5. The CDR3 has 15 residues. The CDR3 reads CASSQEGGQGAGYTF. CDR3 DNA: TGCGCCAGCAGCCAAGAAGGCGGACAGGGGGCCGGCTACACCTTC.

This clone showed up just once. This chain links TRBV6-1 with TRBJ1-1, with a weak D call TRBD1 (6 bases). This CDR3 has 12 amino acids. Germline V lookup: CDR1 MNHNS, CDR2 SASEGT. V was trimmed by 6 bases and J by 6 bases, leaving 11 bases between them. In nucleotides, the CDR3 is TGTGCCAGCAGGCTACAGGGCGCTGAAGCTTTCTTT. Amino acids: CASRLQGAEAFF.

The chain combines TRBV4-1 with TRBJ1-2; D might be TRBD1 (5 bases). Trimming took off 1 base at V and 5 bases at J, with 17 bases between the two ends. CDR3 length: 16 amino acids. The V gene's germline CDR1 is MGHRA and CDR2 YSYEKL. The CDR3 is CASSQAGRVRAYGYTF. The CDR3 coding sequence is TGCGCCAGCAGCCAAGCCGGCAGGGTTCGGGCGTATGGCTACACCTTC.

This chain connects TRBV6-1 to TRBJ1-2; D remains ambiguous. The CDR3 is 12 residues long. Germline V lookup: CDR1 MNHNS, CDR2 SASEGT. Deletions cut 4 bases from V and 4 bases from J, with 7 bases between. CDR3 region: CASSGLGYGYTF. Written as DNA, the CDR3 is TGTGCCAGCAGTGGACTCGGCTATGGCTACACCTTC.

J is TRBJ1-4 and V is TRBV5-1; D gene unclear. Germline V gives CDR1 SGHRS, CDR2 YFSETQ. The ends were cut back, 0 bases at V and 3 bases at J, with 12 bases in the middle. CDR3 length equals 16 residues. The CDR3 sequence is CASSLAPSTANEKLFF. CDR3 sequence (DNA): TGCGCCAGCAGCTTGGCCCCGAGTACAGCTAATGAAAAACTGTTTTTT.

The chain carries TRBV10-1 and TRBJ2-5, with a possible D match to TRBD1 (6 bases). With 8 bases removed from V and 1 base from J, the gap between germline ends came to 17 bases. This CDR3 spans 15 amino acids. Germline V gene sequence: CDR1 WNHNN, CDR2 SYGVQD (reference sequence). CDR3 loop: CASAEGKGVQETQYF. CDR3 nucleotides: TGCGCCAGCGCCGAGGGGAAGGGGGTCCAAGAGACCCAGTACTTC.

This clone was detected once. The chain recombines TRBV29-1 with TRBJ2-2; TRBD2 matches 8 bases. V shed 7 bases, J shed 4 bases, and the junction held 5 bases outside the gene matches. Germline V lookup: CDR1 SQVTM, CDR2 ANQGSEA. The CDR3 is 13 amino acids. The chain's CDR3 is CSARTSSTGELFF. The DNA for the CDR3 is TGCAGCGCCCGGACTAGCAGCACCGGGGAGCTGTTTTTT.

V and J are TRBV2 and TRBJ2-2; D call uncertain. V was trimmed by 0 bases and J by 1 base, leaving 9 bases between them. The CDR3 has 16 residues. The germline CDR1 and CDR2 sequences are SNHLY and FYNNEI. CDR3 nucleotide sequence: TGTGCCAGCAGTGAAGCGGTCCCCGGGAACACCGGGGAGCTGTTTTTT. It translates to CASSEAVPGNTGELFF.

J is TRBJ2-3 and V is TRBV10-2; no clear D gene. This CDR3 region has 11 residues. Germline CDR1 WSHSY, CDR2 SAAADI. Trimming cost V 7 bases and J 5 bases, with 7 bases left between them. The CDR3 loop reads CASTGQDTQYF. Here the CDR3 DNA reads TGCGCCAGCACTGGGCAAGATACGCAGTATTTT.

The chain carries TRBV4-2 and TRBJ2-6; D not resolved. V shed 0 bases and J shed 0 bases, with 3 bases lying between them. CDR1 LGHNA and CDR2 YNFKEQ come from the germline V gene. The CDR3 has 15 residues. CDR3 coding DNA: TGTGCCAGCAGCCAAGACAACTCTGGGGCCAACGTCCTGACTTTC. This codes for CASSQDNSGANVLTF.

V gene TRBV6-1 combines with J gene TRBJ1-5; no definite D call. This CDR3 contains 14 residues. CDR1 and CDR2 (germline): MNHNS, SASEGT. V was clipped by 4 bases and J by 6 bases, with 13 bases between them. DNA of the CDR3: TGTGCCAGCAGTGGAACAGCTGATGGTCAGCCCCAGCATTTT. Translated: CASSGTADGQPQHF.

The J gene is TRBJ1-2, the V gene TRBV29-1; 8 bases line up with TRBD1. CDR1 and CDR2 (germline): SQVTM, ANQGSEA. CDR3 size: 12 residues. V was clipped by 8 bases and J by 8 bases; unmatched bases: 10. The CDR3 nucleotides read TGCAGCTTAAGGGACAGGATAAAGGGCTACACCTTC. This encodes CSLRDRIKGYTF.

The CDR3 nucleotides read TGTGCCAGCAGTGAGAACTATGGCTACACCTTC. As protein: CASSENYGYTF. The V call is TRBV6-5, the J call TRBJ1-2, with D uncertain. CDR1 is MNHEY, CDR2 SVGAGI, per germline. The CDR3 length is 11 residues. V was clipped by 5 bases and J by 2 bases, with 3 bases between them.

J is TRBJ1-5 and V is TRBV2; TRBD1 might be the D (6 bases). There are 13 residues in the CDR3. The germline V and J ends were trimmed by 4 bases and 4 bases, with 8 bases remaining between them. CDR1 and CDR2 from the germline V gene are SNHLY and FYNNEI. CDR3 sequence: CASSVDSNQPQHF. The CDR3 nucleotides read TGTGCCAGCAGTGTGGACAGTAATCAGCCCCAGCATTTT.

In this sample, this clone turned up once. The chain recombines TRBV7-6 with TRBJ1-3; 8 bases map to TRBD1. Germline V lookup: CDR1 SGHVS, CDR2 FNYEAQ. The ends lost 3 bases at V and 4 bases at J; junction bases unmatched: 5. There are 15 residues in the CDR3. The CDR3 nucleotides read TGTGCCAGCAGCTTGGGACAGGCATCCGGAAACACCATATATTTT. Protein product: CASSLGQASGNTIYF.

The chain combines TRBV19 with TRBJ2-1, with D perhaps matching TRBD2 (6 bases). Trimming left V 4 bases short and J 4 bases short, with 11 bases between. Germline V lookup: CDR1 LNHDA, CDR2 SQIVND (reference sequence). The CDR3 sequence is 14 residues long. CDR3 in amino acids: CASSTPGGYNEQFF. DNA for the CDR3: TGTGCCAGTAGTACCCCCGGAGGGTACAATGAGCAGTTCTTC.

The J gene is TRBJ1-1, the V gene TRBV27; possibly TRBD1 for D (6 bases). Trimming stripped 5 bases from V and 1 base from J, with 11 bases between. CDR1 and CDR2 from the germline V gene are MNHEY and SMNVEV (reference sequence). The CDR3 sequence is 14 residues long. The CDR3 DNA sequence: TGTGCCAGCAGTCTGGGGGGGGCGAACACTGAAGCTTTCTTT. It yields the protein CASSLGGANTEAFF.

The chain employs TRBV6-6 and TRBJ2-1; 9 bases are a match to TRBD2. Germline-derived CDR1 and CDR2 are MNHNY and SVGAGI (reference sequence). V lost 6 bases, J lost 4 bases, and 7 bases stayed unmatched. The CDR3 covers 15 residues. CDR3 nucleotides: TGTGCCAGCAGGACCGGGACTAGCCAGTACAATGAGCAGTTCTTC. This gives the protein CASRTGTSQYNEQFF.

The chain has TRBV5-6 and TRBJ1-1, with TRBD1 as a possible D gene (6 bases). Germline lookup yields CDR1 SGHDT and CDR2 YYEEEE. V lost 3 bases and J 5 bases, leaving 8 bases between the germline ends. CDR3 length equals 12 residues. The CDR3 loop is CASSWTATEAFF. The DNA of the CDR3 is TGTGCCAGCAGCTGGACAGCTACTGAAGCTTTCTTT.

V gene TRBV28 combines with J gene TRBJ1-6; D perhaps matches TRBD1 (5 bases). This CDR3 spans 14 amino acids. Looked up from germline, CDR1 is MDHEN and CDR2 is SYDVKM. Trimming removed 5 bases at V and 7 bases at J, with 12 bases between. The CDR3 spells CASSEETENSPLHF. CDR3 in DNA: TGTGCCAGCAGTGAGGAGACAGAAAATTCACCCCTCCACTTT.

The chain employs TRBV7-9 and TRBJ2-7; 8 bases agree with TRBD1. The V gene's germline CDR1 is SEHNR and CDR2 FQNEAQ (reference sequence). With 4 bases clipped from V and 2 bases from J, the junction kept 7 bases outside the gene matches. This CDR3 comprises 15 residues. CDR3 protein: CASSSDRGVPYEQYF. Here the CDR3 DNA reads TGTGCCAGCAGCTCCGACAGGGGCGTCCCCTACGAGCAGTACTTC.

This sequence joins TRBV27 and TRBJ2-5; tentative D call: TRBD2 (5 bases). This CDR3 region has 14 residues. Germline lookup yields CDR1 MNHEY and CDR2 SMNVEV (reference sequence). V was clipped by 6 bases and J by 2 bases, with 13 bases between them. CDR3 bases: TGTGCCAGCAGCCATATCGGAGGACAAGAGACCCAGTACTTC. Encoded protein: CASSHIGGQETQYF.

The J gene is TRBJ2-5, the V gene TRBV19; 10 bases align to TRBD1. This CDR3 is built from 14 residues. The germline V gene has CDR1 LNHDA and CDR2 SQIVND (reference sequence). V was clipped by 10 bases and J by 3 bases; unmatched bases: 8. CDR3 protein: CATALGTGEETQYF. The CDR3 nucleotides are TGTGCCACCGCACTCGGGACAGGGGAAGAGACCCAGTACTTC.

The chain employs TRBV10-3 and TRBJ2-2; TRBD2 matches at 8 bases. The CDR3 is made up of 14 amino acids. Trimming removed 7 bases from V and 7 bases from J; junction bases left unmatched: 8. Germline V gives CDR1 ENHRY, CDR2 SYGVKD. CDR3 coding DNA: TGTGCCATCACGGAGCGGGAGATGGGCGGGGAGCTGTTTTTT. This translates into CAITEREMGGELFF.